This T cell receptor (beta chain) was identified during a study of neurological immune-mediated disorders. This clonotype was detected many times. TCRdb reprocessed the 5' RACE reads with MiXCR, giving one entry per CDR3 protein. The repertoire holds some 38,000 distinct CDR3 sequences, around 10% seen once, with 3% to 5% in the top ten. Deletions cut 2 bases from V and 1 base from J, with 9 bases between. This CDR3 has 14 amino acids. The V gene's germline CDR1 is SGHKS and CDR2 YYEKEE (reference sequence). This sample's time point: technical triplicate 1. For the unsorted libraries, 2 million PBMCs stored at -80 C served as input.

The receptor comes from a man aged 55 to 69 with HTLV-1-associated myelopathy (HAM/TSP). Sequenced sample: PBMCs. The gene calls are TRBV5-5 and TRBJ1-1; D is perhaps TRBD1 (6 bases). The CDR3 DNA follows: TGTGCCAGCAGCTTAGAGGGGGGGAACACTGAAGCTTTCTTT. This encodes CASSLEGGNTEAFF.